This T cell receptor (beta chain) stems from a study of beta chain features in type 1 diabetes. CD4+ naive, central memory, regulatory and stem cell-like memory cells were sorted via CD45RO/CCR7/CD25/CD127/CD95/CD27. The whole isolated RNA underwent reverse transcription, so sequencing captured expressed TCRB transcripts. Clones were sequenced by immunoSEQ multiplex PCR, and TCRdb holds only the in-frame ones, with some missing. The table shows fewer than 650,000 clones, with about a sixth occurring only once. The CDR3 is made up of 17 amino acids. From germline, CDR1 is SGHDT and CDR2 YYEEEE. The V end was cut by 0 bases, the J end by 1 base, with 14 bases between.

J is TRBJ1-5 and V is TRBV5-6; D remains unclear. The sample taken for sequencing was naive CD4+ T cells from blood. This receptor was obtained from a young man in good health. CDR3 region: CASSLAFKTTSNQPQHF. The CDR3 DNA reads TGTGCCAGCAGCTTGGCCTTCAAGACAACCAGCAATCAGCCCCAGCATTTT.